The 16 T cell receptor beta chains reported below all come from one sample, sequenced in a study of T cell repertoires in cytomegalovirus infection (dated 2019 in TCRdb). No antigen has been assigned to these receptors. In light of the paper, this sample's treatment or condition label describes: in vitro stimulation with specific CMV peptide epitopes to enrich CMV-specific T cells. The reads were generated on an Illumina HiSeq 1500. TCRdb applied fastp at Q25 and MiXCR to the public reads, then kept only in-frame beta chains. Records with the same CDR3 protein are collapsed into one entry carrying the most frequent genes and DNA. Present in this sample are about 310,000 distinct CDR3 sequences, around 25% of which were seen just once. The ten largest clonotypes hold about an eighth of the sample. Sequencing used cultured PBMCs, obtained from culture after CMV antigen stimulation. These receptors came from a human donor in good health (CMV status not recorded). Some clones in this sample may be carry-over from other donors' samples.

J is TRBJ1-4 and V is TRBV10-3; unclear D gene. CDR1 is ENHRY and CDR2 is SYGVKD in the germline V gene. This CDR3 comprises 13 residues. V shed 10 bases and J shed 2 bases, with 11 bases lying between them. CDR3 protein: CASRSLTNEKLFF. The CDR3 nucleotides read TGTGCCAGTAGAAGTTTGACTAATGAAAAACTGTTTTTT.

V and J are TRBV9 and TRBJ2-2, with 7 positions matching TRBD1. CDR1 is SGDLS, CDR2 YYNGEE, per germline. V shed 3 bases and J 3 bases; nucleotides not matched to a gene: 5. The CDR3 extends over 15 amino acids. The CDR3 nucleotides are TGTGCCAGCAGCGGCATGACAGGGTACACCGGGGAGCTGTTTTTT. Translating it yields CASSGMTGYTGELFF. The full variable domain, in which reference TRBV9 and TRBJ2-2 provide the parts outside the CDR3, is DSGVTQTPKHLITATGQRVTLRCSPRSGDLSVYWYQQSLDQGLQFLIQYYNGEERAKGNILERFSAQQFPDLHSELNLSSLELGDSALYFCASSGMTGYTGELFFGEGSRLTVL.

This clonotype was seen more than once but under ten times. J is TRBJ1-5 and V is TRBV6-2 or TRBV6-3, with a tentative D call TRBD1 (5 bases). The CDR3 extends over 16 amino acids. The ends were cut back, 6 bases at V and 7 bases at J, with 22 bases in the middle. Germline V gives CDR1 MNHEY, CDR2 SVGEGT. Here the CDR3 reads CASSRISGVGVQPQHF. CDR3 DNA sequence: TGTGCCAGCAGCCGCATCTCGGGGGTCGGTGTACAGCCCCAGCATTTT.

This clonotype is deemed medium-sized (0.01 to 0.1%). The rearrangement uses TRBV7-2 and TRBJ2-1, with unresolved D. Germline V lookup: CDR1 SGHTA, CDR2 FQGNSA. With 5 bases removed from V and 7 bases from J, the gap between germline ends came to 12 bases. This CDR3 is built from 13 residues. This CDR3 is CASSRPEENEQFF. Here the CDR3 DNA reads TGTGCCAGCAGCCGTCCCGAGGAGAATGAGCAGTTCTTC.

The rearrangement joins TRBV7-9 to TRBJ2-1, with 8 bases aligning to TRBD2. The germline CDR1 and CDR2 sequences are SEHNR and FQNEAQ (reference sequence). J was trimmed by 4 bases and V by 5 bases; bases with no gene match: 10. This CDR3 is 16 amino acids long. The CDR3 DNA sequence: TGTGCCAGCAGCCCCCCCTCACTAGCGGAGTACAATGAGCAGTTCTTC. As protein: CASSPPSLAEYNEQFF.

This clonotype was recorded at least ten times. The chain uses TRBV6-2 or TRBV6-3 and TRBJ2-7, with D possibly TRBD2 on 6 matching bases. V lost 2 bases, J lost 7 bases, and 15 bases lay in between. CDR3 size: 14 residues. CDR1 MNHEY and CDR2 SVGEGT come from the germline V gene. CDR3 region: CASSYRRGSGEQYV. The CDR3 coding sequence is TGTGCCAGCAGTTACAGGCGGGGCTCGGGTGAGCAGTACGTC.

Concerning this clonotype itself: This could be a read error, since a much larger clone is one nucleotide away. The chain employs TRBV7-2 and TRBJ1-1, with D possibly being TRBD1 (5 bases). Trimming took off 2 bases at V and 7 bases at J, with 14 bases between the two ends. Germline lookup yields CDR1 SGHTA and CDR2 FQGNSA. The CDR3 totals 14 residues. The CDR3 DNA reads TGTGCCAGCAGCTTATTTCCAGGGACGATTGAAGCTTTCTTT. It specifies CASSLFPGTIEAFF.

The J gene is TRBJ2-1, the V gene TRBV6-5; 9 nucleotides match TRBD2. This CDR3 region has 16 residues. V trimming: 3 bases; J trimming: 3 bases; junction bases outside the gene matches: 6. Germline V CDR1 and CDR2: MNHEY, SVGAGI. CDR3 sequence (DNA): TGTGCCAGCAGTTATCAGGGGACTAGCTTCTACAATGAGCAGTTCTTC. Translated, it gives CASSYQGTSFYNEQFF.

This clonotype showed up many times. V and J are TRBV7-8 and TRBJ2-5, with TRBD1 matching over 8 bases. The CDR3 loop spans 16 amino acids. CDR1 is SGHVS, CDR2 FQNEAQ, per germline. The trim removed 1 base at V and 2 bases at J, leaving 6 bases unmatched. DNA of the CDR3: TGTGCCAGCAGCTTAGGCCCAGGGGGCCTACAAGAGACCCAGTACTTC. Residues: CASSLGPGGLQETQYF.

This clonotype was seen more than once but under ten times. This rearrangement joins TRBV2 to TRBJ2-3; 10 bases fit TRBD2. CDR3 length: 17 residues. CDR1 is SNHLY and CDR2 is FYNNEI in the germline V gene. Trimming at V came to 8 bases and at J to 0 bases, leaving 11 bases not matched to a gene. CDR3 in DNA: TGTGCCAGCGTCCTAGCGGGAGAGCTCTATAGCACAGATACGCAGTATTTT. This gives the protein CASVLAGELYSTDTQYF.

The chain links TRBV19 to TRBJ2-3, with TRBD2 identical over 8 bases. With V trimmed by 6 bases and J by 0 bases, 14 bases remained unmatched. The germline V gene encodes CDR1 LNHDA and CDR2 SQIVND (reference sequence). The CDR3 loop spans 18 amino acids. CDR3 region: CASSRAGVHPPSTDTQYF. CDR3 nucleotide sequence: TGTGCCAGTAGCAGAGCGGGAGTACATCCTCCGAGCACAGATACGCAGTATTTT.

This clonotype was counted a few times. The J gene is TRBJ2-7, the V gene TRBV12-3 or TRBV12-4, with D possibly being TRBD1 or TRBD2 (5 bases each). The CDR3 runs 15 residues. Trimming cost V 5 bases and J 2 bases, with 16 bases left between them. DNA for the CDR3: TGTGCCAGCAGTGACCGGGGACCTGAGACCTACGAGCAGTACTTC. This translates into CASSDRGPETYEQYF.

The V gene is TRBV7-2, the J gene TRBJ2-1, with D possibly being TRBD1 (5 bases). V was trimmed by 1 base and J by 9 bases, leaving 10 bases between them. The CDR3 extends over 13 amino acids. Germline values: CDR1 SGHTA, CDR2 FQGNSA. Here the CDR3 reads CASSLVWGGEQFF. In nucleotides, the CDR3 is TGTGCCAGCAGCTTAGTTTGGGGCGGTGAGCAGTTCTTC.

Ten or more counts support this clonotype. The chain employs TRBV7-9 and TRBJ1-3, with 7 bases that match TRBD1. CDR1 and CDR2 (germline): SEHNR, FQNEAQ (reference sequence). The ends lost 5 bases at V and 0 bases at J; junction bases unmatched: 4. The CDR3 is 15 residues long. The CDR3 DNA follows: TGTGCCAGCAGCCGGGACAGAAGCTCTGGAAACACCATATATTTT. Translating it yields CASSRDRSSGNTIYF.

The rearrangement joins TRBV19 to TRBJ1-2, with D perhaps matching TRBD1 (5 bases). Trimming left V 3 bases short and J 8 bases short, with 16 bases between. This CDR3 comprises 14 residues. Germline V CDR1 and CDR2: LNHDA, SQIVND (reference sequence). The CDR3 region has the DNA TGTGCCAGTAGTATTATGGTCACGGACATCGGCTACACCTTC. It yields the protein CASSIMVTDIGYTF.

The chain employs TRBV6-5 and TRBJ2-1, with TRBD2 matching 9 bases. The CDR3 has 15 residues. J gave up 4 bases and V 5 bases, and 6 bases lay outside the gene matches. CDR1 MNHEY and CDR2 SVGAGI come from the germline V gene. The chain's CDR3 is CASSRSLAGYNEQFF. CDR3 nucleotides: TGTGCCAGCAGTCGCTCACTAGCGGGTTACAATGAGCAGTTCTTC.